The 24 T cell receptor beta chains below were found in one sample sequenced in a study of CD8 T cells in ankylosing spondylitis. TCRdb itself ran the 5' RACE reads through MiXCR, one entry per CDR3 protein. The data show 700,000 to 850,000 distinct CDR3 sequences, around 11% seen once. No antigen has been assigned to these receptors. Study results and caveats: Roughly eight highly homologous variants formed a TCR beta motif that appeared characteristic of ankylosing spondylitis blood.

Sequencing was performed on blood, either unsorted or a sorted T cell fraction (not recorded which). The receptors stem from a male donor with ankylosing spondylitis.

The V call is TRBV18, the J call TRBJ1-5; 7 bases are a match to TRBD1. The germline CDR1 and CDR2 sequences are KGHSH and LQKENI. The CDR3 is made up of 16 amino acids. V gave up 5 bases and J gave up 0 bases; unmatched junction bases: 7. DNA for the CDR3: TGTGCCAGCTCATCCCAGGGGGTTCTTAGCAATCAGCCCCAGCATTTT. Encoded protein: CASSSQGVLSNQPQHF.

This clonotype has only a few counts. In DNA, the CDR3 is TGTGCCAGCAGAATAGCGGGGGGAATCACAGATACGCAGTATTTT. Translating it yields CASRIAGGITDTQYF. The gene calls are TRBV5-5 and TRBJ2-3; 10 bases match TRBD2. CDR1 and CDR2 (germline): SGHKS, YYEKEE (reference sequence). The CDR3 covers 15 residues. The V and J ends lost 5 bases and 2 bases, in that order; junction bases with no gene match: 5.

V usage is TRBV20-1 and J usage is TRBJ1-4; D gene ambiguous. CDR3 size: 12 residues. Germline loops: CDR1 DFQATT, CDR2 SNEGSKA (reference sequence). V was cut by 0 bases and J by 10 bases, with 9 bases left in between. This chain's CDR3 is CSARDKSGKLFF. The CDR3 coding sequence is TGCAGTGCTAGAGACAAGAGCGGAAAACTGTTTTTT.

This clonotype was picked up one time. The CDR3 nucleotides are TGCGCCAGCAGCTTGGGGATGGGTTTCTATAATTCACCCCTCCACTTT. Protein: CASSLGMGFYNSPLHF. The chain employs TRBV5-1 and TRBJ1-6; D gene unclear. CDR3 length: 16 residues. Germline assignment: CDR1 SGHRS and CDR2 YFSETQ. V was cut by 0 bases and J by 3 bases, with 10 bases left in between.

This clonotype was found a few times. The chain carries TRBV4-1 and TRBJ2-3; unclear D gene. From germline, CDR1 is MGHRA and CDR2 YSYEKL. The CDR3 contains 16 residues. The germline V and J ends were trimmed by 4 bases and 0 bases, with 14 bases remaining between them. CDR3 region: CASSRGIATSTDTQYF. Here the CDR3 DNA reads TGCGCCAGCAGCCGAGGAATAGCAACTAGCACAGATACGCAGTATTTT.

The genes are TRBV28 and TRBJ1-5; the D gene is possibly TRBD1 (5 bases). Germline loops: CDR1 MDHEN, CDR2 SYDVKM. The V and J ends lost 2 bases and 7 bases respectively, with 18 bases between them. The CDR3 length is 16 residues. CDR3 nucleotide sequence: TGTGCCAGCAGTTTAGTTGCACGGTCAGGGAGCCAGCCCCAGCATTTT. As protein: CASSLVARSGSQPQHF.

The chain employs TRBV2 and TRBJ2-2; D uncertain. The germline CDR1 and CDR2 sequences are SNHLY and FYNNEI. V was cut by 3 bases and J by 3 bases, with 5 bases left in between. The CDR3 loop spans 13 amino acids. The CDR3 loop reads CASSDPDTGELFF. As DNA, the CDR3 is TGTGCCAGCAGTGACCCGGACACCGGGGAGCTGTTTTTT.

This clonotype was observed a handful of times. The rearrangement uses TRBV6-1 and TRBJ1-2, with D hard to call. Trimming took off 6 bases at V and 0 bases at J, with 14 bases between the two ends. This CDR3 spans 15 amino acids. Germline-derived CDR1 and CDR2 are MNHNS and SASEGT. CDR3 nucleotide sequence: TGTGCCAGCAGCCCTGTTGGGGTTCCTAACTATGGCTACACCTTC. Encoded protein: CASSPVGVPNYGYTF.

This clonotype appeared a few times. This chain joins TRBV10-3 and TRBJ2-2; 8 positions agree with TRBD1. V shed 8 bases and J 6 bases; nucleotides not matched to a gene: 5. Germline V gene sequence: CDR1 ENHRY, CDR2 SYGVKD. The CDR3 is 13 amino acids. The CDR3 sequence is CAIAQGAPGELFF. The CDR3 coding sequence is TGTGCCATCGCCCAGGGGGCACCCGGGGAGCTGTTTTTT.

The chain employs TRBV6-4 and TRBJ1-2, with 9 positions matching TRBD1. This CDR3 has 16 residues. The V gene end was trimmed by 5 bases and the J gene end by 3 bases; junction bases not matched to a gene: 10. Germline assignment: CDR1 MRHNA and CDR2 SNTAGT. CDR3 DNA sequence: TGTGCCAGCAGTCGACAGGGGGACCCCTCCTACTATGGCTACACCTTC. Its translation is CASSRQGDPSYYGYTF.

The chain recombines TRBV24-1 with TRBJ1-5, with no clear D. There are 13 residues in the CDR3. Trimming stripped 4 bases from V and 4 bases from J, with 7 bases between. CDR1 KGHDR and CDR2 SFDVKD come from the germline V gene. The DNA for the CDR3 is TGTGCCACCAGTGACCCTAATAATCAGCCCCAGCATTTT. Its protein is CATSDPNNQPQHF.

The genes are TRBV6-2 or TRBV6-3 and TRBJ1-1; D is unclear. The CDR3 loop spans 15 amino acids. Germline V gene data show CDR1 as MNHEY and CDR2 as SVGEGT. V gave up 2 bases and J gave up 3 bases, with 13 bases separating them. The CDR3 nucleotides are TGTGCCAGCAGTTACGCTGGAGGCGGGTACACTGAAGCTTTCTTT. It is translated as CASSYAGGGYTEAFF.

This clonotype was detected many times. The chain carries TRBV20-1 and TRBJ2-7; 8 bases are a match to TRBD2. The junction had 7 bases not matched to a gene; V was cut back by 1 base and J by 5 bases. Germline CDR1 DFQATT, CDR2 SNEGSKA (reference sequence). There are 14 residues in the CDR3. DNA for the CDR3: TGCAGTGCTAGAGCCGCCGGGACTAGGGACGAGCAGTACTTC. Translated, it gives CSARAAGTRDEQYF.

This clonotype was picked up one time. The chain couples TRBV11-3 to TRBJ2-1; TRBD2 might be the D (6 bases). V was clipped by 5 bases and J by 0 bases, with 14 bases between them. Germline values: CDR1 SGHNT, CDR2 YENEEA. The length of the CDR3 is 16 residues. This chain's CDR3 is CASSPRGGFSYNEQFF. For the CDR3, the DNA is TGTGCCAGCAGCCCCCGGGGAGGTTTCTCCTACAATGAGCAGTTCTTC.

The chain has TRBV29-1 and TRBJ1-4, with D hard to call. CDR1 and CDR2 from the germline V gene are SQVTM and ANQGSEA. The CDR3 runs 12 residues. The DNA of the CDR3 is TGCGAATACTCAAATCTGAGGGAAAAACTGTTTTTT. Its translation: CEYSNLREKLFF.

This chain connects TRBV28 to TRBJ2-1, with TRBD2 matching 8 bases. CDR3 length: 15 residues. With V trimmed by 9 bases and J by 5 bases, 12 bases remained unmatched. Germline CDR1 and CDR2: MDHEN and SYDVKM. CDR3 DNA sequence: TGTGCCAGTACCAAGGCGGGGGGCGCGCACAATGAGCAGTTCTTC. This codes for CASTKAGGAHNEQFF.

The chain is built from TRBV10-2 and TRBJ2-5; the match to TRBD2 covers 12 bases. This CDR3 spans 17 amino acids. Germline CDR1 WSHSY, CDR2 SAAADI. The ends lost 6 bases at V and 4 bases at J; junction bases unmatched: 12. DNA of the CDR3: TGCGCCAGCAGCACTAGCGGGAGGCCATATGTTCCAGAGACCCAGTACTTC. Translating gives CASSTSGRPYVPETQYF.

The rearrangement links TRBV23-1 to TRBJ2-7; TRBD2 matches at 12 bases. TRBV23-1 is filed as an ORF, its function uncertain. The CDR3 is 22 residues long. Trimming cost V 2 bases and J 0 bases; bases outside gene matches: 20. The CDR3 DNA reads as TGCGCCAGCAGTCAAGGCACCCATATCCTAGCGGGAGGGCCCCACCTCTCCTACGAGCAGTACTTC. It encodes CASSQGTHILAGGPHLSYEQYF.

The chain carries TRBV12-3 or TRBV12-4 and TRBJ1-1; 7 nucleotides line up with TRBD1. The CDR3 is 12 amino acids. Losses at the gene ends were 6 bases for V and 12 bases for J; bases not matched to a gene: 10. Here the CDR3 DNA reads TGTGCCAGCAGAATACAACGACAGGGCCCTTTCTTT. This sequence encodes CASRIQRQGPFF.

For the CDR3, the DNA is TGTGCCAGCAGTTCGGACAGGGGAGAAGCCAAAAACATTCAGTACTTC. Amino acids: CASSSDRGEAKNIQYF. The V call is TRBV27, the J call TRBJ2-4; 9 bases align to TRBD1. Germline trimming cut 4 bases from V and 0 bases from J; bases unmatched to any gene: 4. This CDR3 is 16 amino acids long. Per the germline V gene, CDR1 is MNHEY and CDR2 is SMNVEV (reference sequence).

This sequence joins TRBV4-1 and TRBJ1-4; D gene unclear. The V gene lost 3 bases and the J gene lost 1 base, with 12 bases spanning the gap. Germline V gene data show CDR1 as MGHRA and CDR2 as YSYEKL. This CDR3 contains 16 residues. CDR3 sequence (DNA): TGCGCCAGCAGCCAGAACGCCATCTTAACTAATGAAAAACTGTTTTTT. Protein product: CASSQNAILTNEKLFF.

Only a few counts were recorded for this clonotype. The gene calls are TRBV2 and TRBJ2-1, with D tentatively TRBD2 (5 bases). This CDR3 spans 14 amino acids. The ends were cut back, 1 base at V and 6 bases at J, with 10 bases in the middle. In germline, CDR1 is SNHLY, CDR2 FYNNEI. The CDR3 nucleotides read TGTGCCAGCAGTGAAGGTGGGAGACCCAATGAGCAGTTCTTC. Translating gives CASSEGGRPNEQFF.

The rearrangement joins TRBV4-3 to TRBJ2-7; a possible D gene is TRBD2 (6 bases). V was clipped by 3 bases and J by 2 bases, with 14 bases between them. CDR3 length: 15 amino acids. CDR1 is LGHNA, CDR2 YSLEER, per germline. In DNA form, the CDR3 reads TGCGCCAGCAGCCAGACCCTAGCGTCGACCTACGAGCAGTACTTC. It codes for CASSQTLASTYEQYF.

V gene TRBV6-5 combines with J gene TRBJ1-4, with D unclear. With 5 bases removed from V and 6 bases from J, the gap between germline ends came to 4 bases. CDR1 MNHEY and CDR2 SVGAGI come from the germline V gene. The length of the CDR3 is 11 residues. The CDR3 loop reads CASSNYEKLFF. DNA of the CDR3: TGTGCCAGCAGTAATTATGAAAAACTGTTTTTT.